This T cell receptor beta chain comes out of a study of T cell repertoires in cytomegalovirus infection (dated by TCRdb to about 2019). As for the study more broadly: The HLA type of each donor mattered for the analysis, because public TCR beta signatures pointed to carriage of CMV infection along with the matching HLA type.

This clonotype turned up a few times. The clone's antigen remains unknown. No much larger clone is present one base from it, and per-base qualities are unavailable. General findings and caveats noted by the study authors: In both this cohort and an independent cohort of some 380 donors, the cumulative frequency of public TCR beta family members distinguished carriers of CMV infection plus the relevant HLA type. In the ex vivo response, HLA-C-restricted CMV-specific TCR beta clonotypes were dominant, and in two of eight donors the single most frequent clonotype came from this HLA-C-restricted group.

The CDR3 has 15 amino acids, counting the end cysteine and phenylalanine. Left in the record is the CDR3 DNA by itself, 45 bases read in frame from the first base. From V the trimming removes 4 bases and from J it removes 2 bases, while the gene matches leave 4 bases of the junction unaccounted for. CDR1 and CDR2 (SNHLY, FYNNEI) derive from the germline V gene. TCRdb shows the sequencer as Illumina HiSeq 1500. The raw public reads went through TCRdb reprocessing: fastp at Q25, MiXCR clone calling, in-frame beta chains kept. A single entry per CDR3 protein holds the most common genes and DNA from its merged rows. The table for this sample lists about 360,000 distinct CDR3 sequences; 18% of them were counted only once. The biggest ten clones account for approximately 10% of the sample.

This TCR came from a human donor in good health (CMV status not recorded). Some clones in this sample may be carry-over from other donors' samples. The chain uses TRBV2 and TRBJ2-1; the central 8 bases match TRBD2. The sample was PBMCs. The DNA is as follows: TGTGCCAGCAGTGTGAGCGGGGGTACCTACAATGAGCAGTTCTTC. Its product reads: CASSVSGGTYNEQFF.